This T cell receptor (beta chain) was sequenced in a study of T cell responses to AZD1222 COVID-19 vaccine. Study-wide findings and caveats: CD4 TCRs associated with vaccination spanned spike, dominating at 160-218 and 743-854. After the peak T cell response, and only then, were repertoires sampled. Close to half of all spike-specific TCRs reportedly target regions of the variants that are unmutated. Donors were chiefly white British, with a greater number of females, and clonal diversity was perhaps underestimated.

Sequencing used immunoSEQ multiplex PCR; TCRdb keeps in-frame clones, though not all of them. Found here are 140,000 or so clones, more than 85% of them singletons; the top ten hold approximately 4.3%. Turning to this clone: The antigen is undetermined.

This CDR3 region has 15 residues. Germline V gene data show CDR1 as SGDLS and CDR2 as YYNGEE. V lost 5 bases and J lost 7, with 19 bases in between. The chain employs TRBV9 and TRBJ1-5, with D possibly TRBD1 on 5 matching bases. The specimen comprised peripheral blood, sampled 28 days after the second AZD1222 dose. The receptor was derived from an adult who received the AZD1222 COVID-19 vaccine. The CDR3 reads CASSPNGAGGQPQHF. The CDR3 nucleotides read TGTGCCAGCAGTCCCAACGGGGCTGGGGGGCAGCCCCAGCATTTT.